This T cell receptor (beta chain) was profiled in a study of tissue T cells after allogeneic stem cell transplantation. The ends were cut back, 4 bases at V and 7 bases at J, with 16 bases in the middle. This CDR3 spans 14 amino acids. The germline gives CDR1 MDHEN, CDR2 SYDVKM. Method: immunoSEQ multiplex PCR; TCRdb's copy keeps in-frame clones and lacks some. The table shows some 25,000 clones, with less than 75% occurring only once. Sample: tissue from the ileum, taken at autopsy. The clonotype comes from a female donor at least 60 years old with lung cancer. The rearrangement joins TRBV28 to TRBJ1-2, with D maybe TRBD1 (6 bases). The CDR3 protein is CASSSRGGAGGYTF. The CDR3 bases are TGTGCCAGCAGTTCACGTGGGGGGGCAGGTGGCTACACCTTC.